Listed below are T cell receptor beta chains from one sample, sequenced in a study of cytomegalovirus exposure and HLA in healthy donors. Some clones are missing from TCRdb's copy, which holds only in-frame ones; the method was immunoSEQ multiplex PCR. The sample shows tens of thousands of clones, around 72% of them seen only once. The material sequenced was PBMCs. All receptors derive from a woman aged 45-59 years in good health and CMV-seropositive. The CDR3 runs from the conserved cysteine through the conserved F or W. D genes are given only for firm matches. Clone size is shown for a subset of rows, as once, few, many or a class of expanded clone.

cdr3_length: 13; v_call: TRBV2; j_call: TRBJ2-1; clone_size: NA; d_call: TRBD2; cdr3_aa: CASLGTIFNEQFF; cdr3_nt: TGTGCCAGCCTCGGGACTATTTTCAATGAGCAGTTCTTC
cdr3_length: 15; v_call: TRBV5-6; j_call: TRBJ2-5; clone_size: few; d_call: TRBD2; cdr3_aa: CASSPIWSGRETQYF; cdr3_nt: TGTGCCAGCAGCCCCATATGGAGCGGGAGGGAGACCCAGTACTTC
cdr3_length: 14; v_call: TRBV19; j_call: TRBJ2-2; clone_size: NA; d_call: NA; cdr3_aa: CASKPSSSGGELFF; cdr3_nt: TGTGCCAGTAAGCCTAGCAGTTCCGGCGGGGAGCTGTTTTTT
cdr3_length: 15; v_call: TRBV6-1; j_call: TRBJ1-5; clone_size: NA; d_call: NA; cdr3_aa: CASSEDSGPNQPQHF; cdr3_nt: TGTGCCAGCAGTGAAGATTCAGGGCCGAATCAGCCCCAGCATTTT
cdr3_length: 17; v_call: TRBV4-2; j_call: TRBJ1-4; clone_size: once; d_call: TRBD1; cdr3_aa: CASSRGQAELYNEKLFF; cdr3_nt: TGTGCCAGCAGCCGCGGACAGGCCGAACTCTACAACGAAAAACTGTTTTTT
cdr3_length: 12; v_call: TRBV6-5; j_call: TRBJ1-1; clone_size: few; d_call: NA; cdr3_aa: CASSPGQLEAFF; cdr3_nt: TGTGCCAGCAGCCCCGGACAGCTAGAAGCTTTCTTT
cdr3_length: 15; v_call: TRBV5-1; j_call: TRBJ1-6; clone_size: NA; d_call: TRBD1; cdr3_aa: CASSRDSSYNSPLHF; cdr3_nt: TGCGCCAGCTCCAGGGACAGCTCCTATAATTCACCCCTCCACTTT
cdr3_length: 13; v_call: TRBV7-2; j_call: TRBJ2-3; clone_size: NA; d_call: NA; cdr3_aa: CASSLAYTDTQYF; cdr3_nt: TGTGCCAGCAGCTTAGCCTATACAGATACGCAGTATTTT
cdr3_length: 15; v_call: TRBV28; j_call: TRBJ1-2; clone_size: NA; d_call: TRBD1; cdr3_aa: CASRSEGAPTYGYTF; cdr3_nt: TGTGCCAGCAGGTCAGAGGGGGCGCCAACCTATGGCTACACCTTC
cdr3_length: 16; v_call: TRBV11-2; j_call: TRBJ1-2; clone_size: NA; d_call: NA; cdr3_aa: CASSFRRFSSMRGYTF; cdr3_nt: TGTGCCAGCAGCTTTCGCAGGTTTTCTTCGATGCGTGGCTACACCTTC
cdr3_length: 15; v_call: TRBV7-2; j_call: TRBJ1-2; clone_size: NA; d_call: NA; cdr3_aa: CASSLRGGSGDGYTF; cdr3_nt: TGTGCCAGCAGCTTAAGGGGGGGTTCCGGGGATGGCTACACCTTC
cdr3_length: 15; v_call: TRBV4-3; j_call: TRBJ1-4; clone_size: NA; d_call: NA; cdr3_aa: CASSQGLQINEKLFF; cdr3_nt: TGCGCCAGCAGCCAAGGATTGCAGATTAATGAAAAACTGTTTTTT
cdr3_length: 14; v_call: TRBV5-6; j_call: TRBJ2-7; clone_size: few; d_call: TRBD1; cdr3_aa: CASSPGQGAYEQYF; cdr3_nt: TGTGCCAGCAGTCCGGGACAGGGGGCCTACGAGCAGTACTTC
cdr3_length: 15; v_call: TRBV28; j_call: TRBJ1-2; clone_size: NA; d_call: TRBD1; cdr3_aa: CASTTRDRVNYGYTF; cdr3_nt: TGTGCCAGCACTACCCGGGACAGGGTGAACTATGGCTACACCTTC
cdr3_length: 15; v_call: TRBV5-6; j_call: TRBJ2-6; clone_size: NA; d_call: TRBD2; cdr3_aa: CASSHGGTGANVLTF; cdr3_nt: TGTGCCAGCAGCCACGGGGGGACTGGGGCCAACGTCCTGACTTTC
cdr3_length: 15; v_call: TRBV30; j_call: TRBJ2-1; clone_size: NA; d_call: TRBD2; cdr3_aa: CAWSALGGRTDEQFF; cdr3_nt: TGTGCCTGGAGTGCACTAGGCGGGAGAACAGATGAGCAGTTCTTC